Listed here is a single TCR beta chain. As yet, its antigen is unknown. The PCR used 60 Vbeta and 13 Jbeta primers. TCRdb's copy holds only in-frame clones and misses some; the assay was immunoSEQ multiplex PCR. The sample includes 150,000 to 200,000 clones, 68% of them seen just once. This sample was taken from a study of cytomegalovirus exposure and HLA in healthy donors. The CDR3 totals 16 residues. CDR1 and CDR2 from the germline V gene are SGHVS and FQNEAQ. V shed 2 bases and J shed 0 bases, with 12 bases lying between them. Overall study findings and caveats: Reportedly, diagnosis of cytomegalovirus status by the classifier showed high specificity and sensitivity. According to an earlier analysis, most TCR beta V segments yielded productive rearrangements about 90% or about 30% of the time.

V usage is TRBV7-8 and J usage is TRBJ2-3, with a possible D match to TRBD2 (5 bases). Sample: PBMCs. This TCR was recovered from a woman between 18 and 29 years old in good health and CMV-seropositive. CDR3 protein: CASSLISGPSTDTQYF. The CDR3, as DNA: TGTGCCAGCAGCTTAATCAGCGGACCTAGCACAGATACGCAGTATTTT.